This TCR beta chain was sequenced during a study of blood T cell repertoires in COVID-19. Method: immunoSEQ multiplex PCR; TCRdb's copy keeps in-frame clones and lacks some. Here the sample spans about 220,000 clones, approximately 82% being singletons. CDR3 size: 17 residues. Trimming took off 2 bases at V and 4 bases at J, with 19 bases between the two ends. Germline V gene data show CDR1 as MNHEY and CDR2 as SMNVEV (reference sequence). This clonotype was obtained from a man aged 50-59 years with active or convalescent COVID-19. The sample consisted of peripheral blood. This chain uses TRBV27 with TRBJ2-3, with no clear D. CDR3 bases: TGTGCCAGCAGTTTAACACAACCCATTGTGCTCGCAGATACGCAGTATTTT. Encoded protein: CASSLTQPIVLADTQYF.